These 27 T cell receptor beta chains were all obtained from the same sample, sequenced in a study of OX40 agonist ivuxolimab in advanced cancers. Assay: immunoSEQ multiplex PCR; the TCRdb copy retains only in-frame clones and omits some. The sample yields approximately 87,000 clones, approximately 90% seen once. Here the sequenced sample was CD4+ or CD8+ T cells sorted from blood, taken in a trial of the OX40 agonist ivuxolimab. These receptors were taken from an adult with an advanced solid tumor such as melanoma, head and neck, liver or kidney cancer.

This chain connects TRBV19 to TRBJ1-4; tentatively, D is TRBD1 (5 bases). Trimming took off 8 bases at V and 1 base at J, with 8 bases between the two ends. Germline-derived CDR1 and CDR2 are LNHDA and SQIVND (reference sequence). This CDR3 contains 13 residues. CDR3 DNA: TGTGCCAGTCGACAGCTAACTAATGAAAAACTGTTTTTT. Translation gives CASRQLTNEKLFF.

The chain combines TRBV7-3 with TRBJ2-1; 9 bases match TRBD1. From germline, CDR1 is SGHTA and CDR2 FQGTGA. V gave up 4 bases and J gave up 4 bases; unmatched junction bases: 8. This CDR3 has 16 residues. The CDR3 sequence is CASSSDRGGGYNEQFF. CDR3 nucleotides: TGTGCCAGCAGCTCGGACAGGGGAGGAGGGTACAATGAGCAGTTCTTC.

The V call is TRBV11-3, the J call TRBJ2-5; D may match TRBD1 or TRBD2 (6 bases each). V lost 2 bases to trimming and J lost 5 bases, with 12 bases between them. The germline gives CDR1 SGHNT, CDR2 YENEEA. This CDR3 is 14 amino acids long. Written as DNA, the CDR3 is TGTGCCAGCAGCTTACAGCGGAGGGGGGAGACCCAGTACTTC. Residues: CASSLQRRGETQYF.

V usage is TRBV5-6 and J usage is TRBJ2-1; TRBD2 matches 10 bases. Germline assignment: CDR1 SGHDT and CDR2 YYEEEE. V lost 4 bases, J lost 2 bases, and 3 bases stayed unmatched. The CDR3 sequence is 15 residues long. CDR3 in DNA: TGTGCCAGCAGCCCGGGACTAGCGACCTACAATGAGCAGTTCTTC. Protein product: CASSPGLATYNEQFF.

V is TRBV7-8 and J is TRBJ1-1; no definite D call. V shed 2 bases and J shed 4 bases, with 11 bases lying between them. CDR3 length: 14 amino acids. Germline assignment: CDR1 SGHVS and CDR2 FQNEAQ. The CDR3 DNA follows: TGTGCCAGCAGCTTAAATGTGGAGGGCACTGAAGCTTTCTTT. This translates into CASSLNVEGTEAFF.

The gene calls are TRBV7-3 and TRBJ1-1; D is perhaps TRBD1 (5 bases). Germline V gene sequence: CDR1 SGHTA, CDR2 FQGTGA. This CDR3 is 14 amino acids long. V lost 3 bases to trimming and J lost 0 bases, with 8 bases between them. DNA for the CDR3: TGTGCCAGCAGCTTGACAGCCATGAACACTGAAGCTTTCTTT. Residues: CASSLTAMNTEAFF.

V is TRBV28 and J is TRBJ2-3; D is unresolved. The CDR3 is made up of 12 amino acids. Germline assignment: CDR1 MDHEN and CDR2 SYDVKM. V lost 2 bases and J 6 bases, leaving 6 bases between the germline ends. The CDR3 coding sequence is TGTGCCAGCAGTTTAAGAGTCGATACGCAGTATTTT. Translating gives CASSLRVDTQYF.

The CDR3 DNA reads as TGTGCCAGCAGCTTGCAAGGATATGGCTACACCTTC. It translates to CASSLQGYGYTF. The V call is TRBV5-8, the J call TRBJ1-2, with D unresolved. Germline V gives CDR1 SGHTS, CDR2 YDEGEE. Trimming removed 1 base from V and 5 bases from J, with 6 bases in between. CDR3 length equals 12 residues.

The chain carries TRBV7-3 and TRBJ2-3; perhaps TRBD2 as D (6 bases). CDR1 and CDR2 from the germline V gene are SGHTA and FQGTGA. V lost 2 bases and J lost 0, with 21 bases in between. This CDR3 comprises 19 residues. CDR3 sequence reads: CASSLGGKPSLRSTDTQYF. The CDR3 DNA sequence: TGTGCCAGCAGCTTAGGCGGGAAGCCCAGCCTAAGAAGCACAGATACGCAGTATTTT.

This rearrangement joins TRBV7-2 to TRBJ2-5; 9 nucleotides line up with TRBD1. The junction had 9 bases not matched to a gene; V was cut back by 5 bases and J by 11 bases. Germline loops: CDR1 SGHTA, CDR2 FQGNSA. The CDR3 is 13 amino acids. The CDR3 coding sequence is TGTGCCAGCAGCCCGGACAGGGGTTGGGAGCAGTACTTC. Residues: CASSPDRGWEQYF.

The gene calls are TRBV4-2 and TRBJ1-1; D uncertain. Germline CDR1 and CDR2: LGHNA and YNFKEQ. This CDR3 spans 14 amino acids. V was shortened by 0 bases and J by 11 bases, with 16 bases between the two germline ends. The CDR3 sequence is CASSQDWGGGRAFF. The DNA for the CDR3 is TGTGCCAGCAGCCAAGATTGGGGTGGAGGTCGGGCTTTCTTT.

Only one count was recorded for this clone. The CDR3 sequence is CASSDRVGEQYF. CDR3 sequence (DNA): TGTGCCAGCTCAGACAGGGTGGGGGAGCAGTACTTC. The rearrangement uses TRBV18 and TRBJ2-5, with 7 bases matching TRBD1. The CDR3 length is 12 residues. J was trimmed by 11 bases and V by 5 bases; bases with no gene match: 8. Per germline, CDR1 KGHSH and CDR2 LQKENI.

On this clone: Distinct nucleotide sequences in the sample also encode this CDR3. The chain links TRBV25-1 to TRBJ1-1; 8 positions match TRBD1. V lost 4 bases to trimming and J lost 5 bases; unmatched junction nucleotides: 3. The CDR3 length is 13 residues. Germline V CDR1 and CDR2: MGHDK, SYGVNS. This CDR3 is CASSVTGGTEAFF. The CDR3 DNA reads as TGTGCCAGCAGTGTTACAGGGGGAACTGAAGCTTTCTTT.

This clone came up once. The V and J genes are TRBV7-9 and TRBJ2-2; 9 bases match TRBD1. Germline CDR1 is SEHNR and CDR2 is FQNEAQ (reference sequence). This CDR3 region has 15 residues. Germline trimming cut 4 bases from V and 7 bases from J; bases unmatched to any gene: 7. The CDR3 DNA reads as TGTGCCAGCAGCTCAGGACAGGGGTTCATCGGGGAGCTGTTTTTT. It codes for CASSSGQGFIGELFF.

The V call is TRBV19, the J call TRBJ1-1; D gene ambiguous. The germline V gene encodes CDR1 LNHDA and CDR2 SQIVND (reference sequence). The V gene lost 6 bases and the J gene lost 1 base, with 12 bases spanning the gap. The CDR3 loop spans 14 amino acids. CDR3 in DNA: TGTGCCAGTAGCCTAGGACGGCGGAACACTGAAGCTTTCTTT. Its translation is CASSLGRRNTEAFF.

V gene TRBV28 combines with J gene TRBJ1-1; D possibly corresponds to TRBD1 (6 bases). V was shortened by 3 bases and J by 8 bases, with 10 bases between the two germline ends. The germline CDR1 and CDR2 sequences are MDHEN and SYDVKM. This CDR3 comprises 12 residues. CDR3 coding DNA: TGTGCCAGCAGTTTTGGACAGTCCGAAGCTTTCTTT. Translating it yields CASSFGQSEAFF. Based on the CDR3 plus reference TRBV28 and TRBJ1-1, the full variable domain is DVKVTQSSRYLVKRTGEKVFLECVQDMDHENMFWYRQDPGLGLRLIYFSYDVKMKEKGDIPEGYSVSREKKERFSLILESASTNQTSMYLCASSFGQSEAFFGQGTRLTVV.

This CDR3 reads CASSSGTGDTGELFF. The CDR3 region has the DNA TGTGCCAGCAGTTCCGGGACAGGGGACACCGGGGAGCTGTTTTTT. The genes are TRBV6-1 and TRBJ2-2, with 10 positions matching TRBD1. The V gene's germline CDR1 is MNHNS and CDR2 SASEGT. The CDR3 consists of 15 residues. Germline trimming cut 5 bases from V and 3 bases from J; bases unmatched to any gene: 3.

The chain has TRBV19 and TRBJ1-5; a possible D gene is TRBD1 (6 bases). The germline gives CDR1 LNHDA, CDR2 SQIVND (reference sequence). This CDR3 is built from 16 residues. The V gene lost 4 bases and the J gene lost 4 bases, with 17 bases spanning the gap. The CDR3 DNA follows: TGTGCCAGTAGTAGGGCGCATGGACAGCTTAATCAGCCCCAGCATTTT. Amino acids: CASSRAHGQLNQPQHF.

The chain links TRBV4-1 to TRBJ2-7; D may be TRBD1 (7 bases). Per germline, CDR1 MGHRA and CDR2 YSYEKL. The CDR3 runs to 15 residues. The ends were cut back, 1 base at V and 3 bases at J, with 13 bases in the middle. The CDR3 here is CASSQVSGGGYEQYF. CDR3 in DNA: TGCGCCAGCAGCCAAGTCTCAGGGGGAGGCTACGAGCAGTACTTC.

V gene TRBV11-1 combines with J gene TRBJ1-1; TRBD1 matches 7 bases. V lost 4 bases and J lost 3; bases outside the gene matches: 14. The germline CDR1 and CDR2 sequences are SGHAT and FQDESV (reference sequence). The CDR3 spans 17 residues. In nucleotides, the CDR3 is TGTGCCAGCAGCTCCTCCCCGGGAGGGGGCAGGGACACTGAAGCTTTCTTT. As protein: CASSSSPGGGRDTEAFF.

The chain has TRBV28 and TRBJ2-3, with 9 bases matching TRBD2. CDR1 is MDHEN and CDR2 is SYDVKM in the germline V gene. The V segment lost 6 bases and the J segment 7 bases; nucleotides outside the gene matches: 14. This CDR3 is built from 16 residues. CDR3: CASSPGLAGNMNTQYF. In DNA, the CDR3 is TGTGCCAGCAGCCCTGGGCTAGCGGGAAATATGAATACGCAGTATTTT.

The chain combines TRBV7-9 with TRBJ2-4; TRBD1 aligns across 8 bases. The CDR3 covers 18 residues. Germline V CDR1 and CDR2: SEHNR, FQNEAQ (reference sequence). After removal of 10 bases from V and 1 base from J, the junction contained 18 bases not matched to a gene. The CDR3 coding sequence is TGTGCCACCCAAGGTGGACAGGGATGGCCGGGGGCCAAAAACATTCAGTACTTC. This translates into CATQGGQGWPGAKNIQYF.

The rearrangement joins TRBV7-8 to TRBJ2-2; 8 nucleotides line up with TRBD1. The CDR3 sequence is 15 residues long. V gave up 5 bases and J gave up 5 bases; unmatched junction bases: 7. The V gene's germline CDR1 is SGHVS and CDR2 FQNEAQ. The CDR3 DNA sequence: TGTGCCAGCAGCAGGAAAGACAGGGGAACCGGGGAGCTGTTTTTT. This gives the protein CASSRKDRGTGELFF.

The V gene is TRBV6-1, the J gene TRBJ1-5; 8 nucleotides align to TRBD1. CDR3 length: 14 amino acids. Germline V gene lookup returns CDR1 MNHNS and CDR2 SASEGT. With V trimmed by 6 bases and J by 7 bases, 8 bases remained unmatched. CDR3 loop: CASSRQGLDQPQHF. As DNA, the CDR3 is TGTGCCAGCAGCCGACAGGGGTTGGACCAGCCCCAGCATTTT.

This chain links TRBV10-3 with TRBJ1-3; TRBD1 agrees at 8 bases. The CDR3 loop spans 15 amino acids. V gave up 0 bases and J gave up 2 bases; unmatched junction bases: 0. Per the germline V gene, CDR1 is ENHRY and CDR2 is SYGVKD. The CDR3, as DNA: TGTGCCATCAGTGAGTCGGACAGGGCTGGAAACACCATATATTTT. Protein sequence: CAISESDRAGNTIYF.

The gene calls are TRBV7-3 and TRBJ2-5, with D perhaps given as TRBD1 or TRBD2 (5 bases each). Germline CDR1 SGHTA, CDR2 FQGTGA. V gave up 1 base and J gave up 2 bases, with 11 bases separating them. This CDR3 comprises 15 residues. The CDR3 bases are TGTGCCAGCAGCTTAAACGGGGCTTCTCAAGAGACCCAGTACTTC. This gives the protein CASSLNGASQETQYF. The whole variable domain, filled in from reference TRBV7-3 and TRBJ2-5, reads GAGVSQTPSNKVTEKGKYVELRCDPISGHTALYWYRQSLGQGPEFLIYFQGTGAADDSGLPNDRFFAVRPEGSVSTLKIQRTERGDSAVYLCASSLNGASQETQYFGPGTRLLVL.

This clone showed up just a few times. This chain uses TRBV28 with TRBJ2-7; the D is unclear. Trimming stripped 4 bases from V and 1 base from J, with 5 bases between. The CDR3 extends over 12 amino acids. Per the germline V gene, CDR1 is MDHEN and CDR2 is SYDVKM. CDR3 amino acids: CASSSMSYEQYF. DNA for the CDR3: TGTGCCAGCAGTTCCATGTCCTACGAGCAGTACTTC.